This TCR beta chain was retrieved from a study of chemoradiotherapy in HPV16-positive cancers. Study-wide results and limits: The functional HPV-specific definition rests on just a couple of HPV16-positive patients. Candidate HPV-specific clones and E7-related TCR motifs grew in tumor during treatment.

V dropped 6 bases and J dropped 3 bases, with 22 bases sitting between them. Germline V lookup: CDR1 SGHTA, CDR2 FQGTGA. The CDR3 sequence is 17 residues long. Samples were taken several times over chemoradiotherapy. The table lists this clone with a count of one. Its target is not known. Produced via immunoSEQ multiplex PCR; TCRdb's table is partial and in-frame only. The sample contains fewer than 6,000 clones, 89% of which appear only once. The sequenced sample was blood, obtained from a patient who underwent chemoradiotherapy. The origin of this receptor is a human donor with HPV-associated anogenital cancer. The chain uses TRBV7-3 and TRBJ2-3; tentative D call: TRBD1 (6 bases). CDR3 protein: CASSFNGPRGRTDTQYF. Here the CDR3 DNA reads TGTGCCAGCAGTTTTAACGGTCCCAGGGGTAGAACAGATACGCAGTATTTT.